Presented here are 20 T cell receptor beta chains from one specimen sequenced in a study of CD8+ T cells in alopecia areata. Treatment denoted: oral pan-JAK inhibitor, 5-10 mg twice daily. Investigators isolated RNA and reverse transcribed it into cDNA to act as the sequencing template. Libraries were prepared by immunoSEQ multiplex PCR; TCRdb keeps only in-frame clonotypes and omits some of them. The repertoire holds around 200,000 clones, with 58% as singletons. Sequenced material: CD8+ T cells sorted from blood, taken at week 24, from a patient treated with tofacitinib. Receptor source: a human donor with alopecia areata.

The chain combines TRBV5-1 with TRBJ1-2; D may be TRBD1 (6 bases). CDR1 and CDR2 (germline): SGHRS, YFSETQ. Trimming took off 4 bases at V and 6 bases at J, with 28 bases between the two ends. The CDR3 totals 18 residues. The CDR3 DNA is TGCGCCAGCAGCCCAACGCGGACAGCGCCGGTCTTTAGGAATGGCTACACCTTC. It specifies CASSPTRTAPVFRNGYTF.

This CDR3 reads CAWSGWGASQPQHF. The CDR3, as DNA: TGTGCCTGGAGTGGCTGGGGGGCTAGTCAGCCCCAGCATTTT. The genes are TRBV30 and TRBJ1-5, with a possible D match to TRBD1 (6 bases). Trimming stripped 1 base from V and 6 bases from J, with 13 bases between. In germline, CDR1 is GTSNPN, CDR2 SVGIG (reference sequence). This CDR3 spans 14 amino acids.

This sequence joins TRBV13 and TRBJ1-2; unclear D gene. CDR1 and CDR2 from the germline V gene are PRHDT and FYEKMQ (reference sequence). The CDR3 loop spans 16 amino acids. The V end lost 5 bases, the J end lost 8 bases, and 24 bases lay between the germline ends. The CDR3 reads CASSGPRTGIKLGYTF. The CDR3 nucleotides are TGTGCCAGCAGCGGGCCAAGAACCGGGATCAAGCTCGGCTACACCTTC.

The V gene is TRBV27, the J gene TRBJ2-3; TRBD1 aligns across 7 bases. V shed 5 bases, J shed 6 bases, and the junction held 11 bases outside the gene matches. Looked up from germline, CDR1 is MNHEY and CDR2 is SMNVEV (reference sequence). CDR3 length: 15 residues. The CDR3 sequence is CASSATGAYGDTQYF. CDR3 DNA sequence: TGTGCCAGCAGTGCTACAGGGGCCTACGGCGATACGCAGTATTTT.

A few counts support this clone. This chain links TRBV29-1 with TRBJ2-3; no clear D. The length of the CDR3 is 12 residues. V dropped 2 bases and J dropped 6 bases, with 9 bases sitting between them. Germline CDR1 is SQVTM and CDR2 is ANQGSEA. CDR3 coding DNA: TGCAGCGTTGAAACTACTCGGGATACGCAGTATTTT. Protein sequence: CSVETTRDTQYF.

This clone was seen only a few times. V is TRBV10-2 and J is TRBJ1-2; D remains ambiguous. The CDR3 totals 13 residues. Germline lookup yields CDR1 WSHSY and CDR2 SAAADI. Trimming removed 7 bases from V and 5 bases from J, with 14 bases in between. CDR3 nucleotide sequence: TGCGCCAGCACCGAAGGACTGAAGTATGGCTACACCTTC. Translating it yields CASTEGLKYGYTF.

The V call is TRBV7-9, the J call TRBJ1-6; 7 bases line up with TRBD1. Germline V gives CDR1 SEHNR, CDR2 FQNEAQ (reference sequence). V lost 3 bases, J lost 7 bases, and 6 bases stayed unmatched. The CDR3 consists of 15 residues. CDR3 DNA: TGTGCCAGCAGCTTCGAAAGACAGGGAAATTCACCCCTCCACTTT. Amino acids: CASSFERQGNSPLHF. The full variable domain, rest sourced from reference TRBV7-9 and TRBJ1-6, is DTGVSQNPRHKITKRGQNVTFRCDPISEHNRLYWYRQTLGQGPEFLTYFQNEAQLEKSRLLSDRFSAERPKGSFSTLEIQRTEQGDSAMYLCASSFERQGNSPLHFGNGTRLTVT.

The chain couples TRBV13 to TRBJ2-3; D possibly matches TRBD1 or TRBD2 (6 bases each). The CDR3 length is 15 residues. The germline gives CDR1 PRHDT, CDR2 FYEKMQ (reference sequence). Trimming removed 5 bases at V and 4 bases at J, with 16 bases between. In DNA form, the CDR3 reads TGTGCCAGCAGCGCCGAAGAGGGGGGCCCAGATACGCAGTATTTT. It yields the protein CASSAEEGGPDTQYF.

This clone showed up just a few times. The rearrangement joins TRBV10-3 to TRBJ2-7, with TRBD2 matching 12 bases. CDR1 and CDR2 from the germline V gene are ENHRY and SYGVKD. This CDR3 is 16 amino acids long. Trimming took 5 bases from V and 2 from J; bases not matched to a gene: 7. The CDR3, as DNA: TGTGCCATCAGTAGACTAGCGGGGGATCTTACCTACGAGCAGTACTTC. This sequence encodes CAISRLAGDLTYEQYF.

This sequence joins TRBV13 and TRBJ2-7; 11 nucleotides match TRBD2. This CDR3 has 16 residues. V gave up 7 bases and J gave up 1 base; unmatched junction bases: 9. The germline V gene has CDR1 PRHDT and CDR2 FYEKMQ (reference sequence). Here the CDR3 DNA reads TGTGCCAGCACCGCCGCCCTAGCGGGGGGTTCCTACGAGCAGTACTTC. Its translation: CASTAALAGGSYEQYF.

This chain uses TRBV5-6 with TRBJ2-7, with a tentative D call TRBD1 (6 bases). This CDR3 is built from 14 residues. Germline CDR1 and CDR2: SGHDT and YYEEEE. V gave up 4 bases and J gave up 2 bases, with 13 bases separating them. CDR3 sequence reads: CASSDGQYPYEQYF. The CDR3 DNA reads TGTGCCAGCAGCGATGGACAGTATCCCTACGAGCAGTACTTC.

The V gene is TRBV27, the J gene TRBJ2-7; D call uncertain. Germline CDR1 and CDR2: MNHEY and SMNVEV (reference sequence). The CDR3 spans 13 residues. The V and J ends lost 4 bases and 0 bases respectively, with 7 bases between them. CDR3 amino acids: CASSYKSSYEQYF. CDR3 DNA sequence: TGTGCCAGCAGTTACAAGAGCTCCTACGAGCAGTACTTC.

The chain has TRBV7-9 and TRBJ2-7; TRBD1 or TRBD2 may be the D gene (5 bases each). The length of the CDR3 is 14 residues. Germline V gives CDR1 SEHNR, CDR2 FQNEAQ (reference sequence). Trimming took off 5 bases at V and 2 bases at J, with 13 bases between the two ends. The CDR3 region is CASSTDRLPYEQYF. The CDR3 nucleotides are TGTGCCAGCAGCACAGACAGACTACCCTACGAGCAGTACTTC.

The chain carries TRBV29-1 and TRBJ2-7; no clear D. Germline V lookup: CDR1 SQVTM, CDR2 ANQGSEA. V was clipped by 7 bases and J by 3 bases, with 13 bases between them. The CDR3 is made up of 12 amino acids. The CDR3 reads CSADEDGYEQYF. In DNA form, the CDR3 reads TGCAGCGCGGACGAAGACGGCTACGAGCAGTACTTC.

The V and J genes are TRBV30 and TRBJ1-1, with a possible D match to TRBD1 (6 bases). The CDR3 runs to 14 residues. The germline V and J ends were trimmed by 0 bases and 2 bases, with 10 bases remaining between them. Germline V lookup: CDR1 GTSNPN, CDR2 SVGIG (reference sequence). The DNA of the CDR3 is TGTGCCTGGAGTGTCGGCAGGGGTAACACTGAAGCTTTCTTT. It encodes CAWSVGRGNTEAFF.

The sample holds a few counts of this clone. J is TRBJ1-5 and V is TRBV10-3; D not certain. This CDR3 has 12 amino acids. CDR1 is ENHRY, CDR2 SYGVKD, per germline. V dropped 10 bases and J dropped 6 bases, with 13 bases sitting between them. This CDR3 reads CATSRRGQPQHF. CDR3 DNA: TGTGCCACCTCCCGCAGAGGTCAGCCCCAGCATTTT.

The chain carries TRBV4-1 and TRBJ1-2; D is ambiguous. This CDR3 is 13 amino acids long. V was pared by 1 base and J by 3 bases, with 6 bases between. Germline values: CDR1 MGHRA, CDR2 YSYEKL. CDR3 amino acids: CASSQASDYGYTF. The CDR3 DNA reads as TGCGCCAGCAGCCAAGCGAGTGACTATGGCTACACCTTC.

V usage is TRBV7-9 and J usage is TRBJ2-7; D call uncertain. Germline V lookup: CDR1 SEHNR, CDR2 FQNEAQ (reference sequence). This CDR3 is 12 amino acids long. The germline V and J ends were trimmed by 4 bases and 7 bases, with 11 bases remaining between them. The CDR3 bases are TGTGCCAGCAGCTCCCCTGCAAGTGAGCAGTACTTC. It is translated as CASSSPASEQYF.

The chain joins TRBV30 to TRBJ1-1; D remains ambiguous. Germline assignment: CDR1 GTSNPN and CDR2 SVGIG (reference sequence). The V end was cut by 3 bases, the J end by 1 base, with 9 bases between. This CDR3 comprises 13 residues. CDR3 sequence: CAWRTMQNTEAFF. CDR3 coding DNA: TGTGCCTGGAGGACTATGCAGAACACTGAAGCTTTCTTT.

J is TRBJ1-2 and V is TRBV5-6; D remains unclear. In germline, CDR1 is SGHDT, CDR2 YYEEEE. CDR3 length: 12 residues. V lost 1 base, J lost 6 bases, and 7 bases lay in between. DNA of the CDR3: TGTGCCAGCAGCTTGACGGCGGATGGCTACACCTTC. This sequence encodes CASSLTADGYTF.